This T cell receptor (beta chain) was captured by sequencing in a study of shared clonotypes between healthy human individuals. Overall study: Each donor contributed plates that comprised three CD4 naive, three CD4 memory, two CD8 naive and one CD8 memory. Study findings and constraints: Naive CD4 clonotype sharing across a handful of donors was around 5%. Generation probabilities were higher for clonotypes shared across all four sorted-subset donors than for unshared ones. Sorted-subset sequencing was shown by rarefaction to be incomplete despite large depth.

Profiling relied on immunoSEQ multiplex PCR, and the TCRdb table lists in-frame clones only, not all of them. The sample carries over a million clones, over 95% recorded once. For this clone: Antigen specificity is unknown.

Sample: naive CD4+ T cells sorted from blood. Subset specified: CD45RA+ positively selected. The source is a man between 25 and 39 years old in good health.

The CDR3 DNA is TGTGCCAGCAGCGCCCAGTCAGCGCCCTTTGAAGCTTTCTTT. As protein: CASSAQSAPFEAFF. The chain carries TRBV9 and TRBJ1-1, with no clear D. This CDR3 is 14 amino acids long. CDR1 is SGDLS, CDR2 YYNGEE, per germline. Trimming took off 3 bases at V and 7 bases at J, with 16 bases between the two ends.